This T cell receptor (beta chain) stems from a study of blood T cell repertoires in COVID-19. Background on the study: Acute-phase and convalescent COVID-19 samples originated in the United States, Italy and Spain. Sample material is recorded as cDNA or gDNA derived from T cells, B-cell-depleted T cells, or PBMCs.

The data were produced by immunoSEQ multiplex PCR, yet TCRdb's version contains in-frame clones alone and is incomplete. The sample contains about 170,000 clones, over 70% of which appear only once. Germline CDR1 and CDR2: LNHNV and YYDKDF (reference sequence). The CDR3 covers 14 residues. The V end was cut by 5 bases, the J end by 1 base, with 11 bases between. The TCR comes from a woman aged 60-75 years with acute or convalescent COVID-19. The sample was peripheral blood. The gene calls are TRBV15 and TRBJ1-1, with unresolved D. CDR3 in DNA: TGTGCCACCAGCGCTGGGAGCGGGAACACTGAAGCTTTCTTT. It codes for CATSAGSGNTEAFF.